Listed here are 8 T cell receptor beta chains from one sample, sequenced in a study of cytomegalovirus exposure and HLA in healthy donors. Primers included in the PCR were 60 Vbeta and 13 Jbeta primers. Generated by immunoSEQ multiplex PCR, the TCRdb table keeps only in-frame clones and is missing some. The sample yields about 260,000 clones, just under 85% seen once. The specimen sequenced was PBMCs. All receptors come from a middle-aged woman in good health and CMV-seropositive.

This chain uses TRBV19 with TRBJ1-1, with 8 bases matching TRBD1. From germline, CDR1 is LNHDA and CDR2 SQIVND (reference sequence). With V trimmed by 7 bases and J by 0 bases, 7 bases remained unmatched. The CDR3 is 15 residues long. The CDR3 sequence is CASTADRGLNTEAFF. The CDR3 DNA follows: TGTGCCAGTACTGCTGACAGGGGACTGAACACTGAAGCTTTCTTT.

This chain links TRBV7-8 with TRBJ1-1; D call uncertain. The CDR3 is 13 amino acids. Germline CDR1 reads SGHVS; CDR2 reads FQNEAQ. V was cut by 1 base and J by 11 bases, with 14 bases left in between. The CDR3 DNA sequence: TGTGCCAGCAGCTTAGTTTCGGAGGGAACGGCTTTCTTT. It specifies CASSLVSEGTAFF.

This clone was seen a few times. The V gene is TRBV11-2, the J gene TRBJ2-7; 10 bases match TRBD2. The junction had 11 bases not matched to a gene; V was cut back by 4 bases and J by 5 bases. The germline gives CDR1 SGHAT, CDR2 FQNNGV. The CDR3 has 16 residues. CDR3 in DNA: TGTGCCAGCAGCTCGACGGCTAGCGGGAGAGTCCACGAGCAGTACTTC. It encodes CASSSTASGRVHEQYF.

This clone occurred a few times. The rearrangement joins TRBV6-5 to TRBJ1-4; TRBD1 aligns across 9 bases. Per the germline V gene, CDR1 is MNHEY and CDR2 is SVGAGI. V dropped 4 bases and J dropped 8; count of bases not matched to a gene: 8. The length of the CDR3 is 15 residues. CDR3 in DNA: TGTGCCAGCAGTTCGTACCGGGACAGGGACGAAAAACTGTTTTTT. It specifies CASSSYRDRDEKLFF.

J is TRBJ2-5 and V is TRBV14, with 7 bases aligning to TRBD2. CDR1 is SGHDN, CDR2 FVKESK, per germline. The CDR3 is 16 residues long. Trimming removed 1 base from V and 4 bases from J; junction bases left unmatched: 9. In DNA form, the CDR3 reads TGTGCCAGCAGCCAAGGGGCTGCGGGAGTGGGAGAGACCCAGTACTTC. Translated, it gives CASSQGAAGVGETQYF.

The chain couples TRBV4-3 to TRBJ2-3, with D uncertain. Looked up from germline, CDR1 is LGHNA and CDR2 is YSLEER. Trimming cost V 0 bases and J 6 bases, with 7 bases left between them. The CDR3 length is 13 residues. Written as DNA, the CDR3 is TGCGCCAGCAGCCAAGACCGTCAGGATACGCAGTATTTT. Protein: CASSQDRQDTQYF.

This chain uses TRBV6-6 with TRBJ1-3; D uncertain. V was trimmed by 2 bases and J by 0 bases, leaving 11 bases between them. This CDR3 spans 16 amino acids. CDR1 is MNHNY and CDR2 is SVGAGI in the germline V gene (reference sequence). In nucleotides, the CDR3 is TGTGCCAGCAGTTACCCGGGTACCCCCTCTGGAAACACCATATATTTT. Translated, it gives CASSYPGTPSGNTIYF.

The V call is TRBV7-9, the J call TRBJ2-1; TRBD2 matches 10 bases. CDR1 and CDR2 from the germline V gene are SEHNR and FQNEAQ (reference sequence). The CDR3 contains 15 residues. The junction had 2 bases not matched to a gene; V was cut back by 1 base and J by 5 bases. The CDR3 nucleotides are TGTGCCAGCAGCTTAGGGACTAGCGGAGACAATGAGCAGTTCTTC. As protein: CASSLGTSGDNEQFF.